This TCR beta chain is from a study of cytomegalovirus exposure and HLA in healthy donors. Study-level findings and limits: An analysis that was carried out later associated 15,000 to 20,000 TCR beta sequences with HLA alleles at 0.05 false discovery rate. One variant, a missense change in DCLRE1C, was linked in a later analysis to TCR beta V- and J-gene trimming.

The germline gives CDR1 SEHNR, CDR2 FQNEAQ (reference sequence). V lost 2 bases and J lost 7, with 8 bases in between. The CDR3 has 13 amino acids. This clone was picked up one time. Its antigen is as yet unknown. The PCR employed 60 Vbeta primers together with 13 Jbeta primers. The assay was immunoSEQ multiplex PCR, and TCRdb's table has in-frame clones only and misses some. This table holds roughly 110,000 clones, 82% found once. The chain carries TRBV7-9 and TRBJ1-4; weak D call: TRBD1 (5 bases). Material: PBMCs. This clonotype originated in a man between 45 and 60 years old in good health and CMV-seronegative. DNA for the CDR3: TGTGCCAGCAGCTTAAGACAGACTGAAAAACTGTTTTTT. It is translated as CASSLRQTEKLFF.